This record looks at one TCR beta chain sequence and its context. Its antigen is unknown. This sample was included in a study of beta chain features in type 1 diabetes. Averaging about 116 mL, one heparinised blood draw was given by each donor. Sequenced material consisted of expressed TCRB transcripts (all of the isolated RNA was reverse transcribed). Some clones are missing from TCRdb's copy, which holds only in-frame ones; the method was immunoSEQ multiplex PCR. The sample lists just over 450,000 clones, roughly 30% occurring once. The V end was cut by 0 bases, the J end by 4 bases, with 10 bases between. Germline V lookup: CDR1 SGDLS, CDR2 YYNGEE. This CDR3 has 14 amino acids. The study, taken as a whole, reports: Type 1 diabetes patients had VDJ junctions that carried fewer insertions and more deletions.

The receptor was derived from a man between 18 and 35 years old in good health. What was sequenced was naive CD4+ T cells from blood. The rearrangement uses TRBV9 and TRBJ2-5, with D possibly TRBD1 on 5 matching bases. This CDR3 reads CASSVGGVGETQYF. The DNA of the CDR3 is TGTGCCAGCAGCGTAGGGGGCGTCGGAGAGACCCAGTACTTC.